These 30 T cell receptor beta chains originate from one sample sequenced in a study of T cells after yellow fever vaccination. TCRdb re-derived calls from the 5' RACE reads in MiXCR, one entry per CDR3 protein. The repertoire consists of 600,000 to 750,000 distinct CDR3 sequences, with 9% to 15% occurring once and the leading ten covering 15%. This specimen consisted of PBMCs, obtained on the day of the yellow fever booster vaccination. All receptors derive from a man aged 25 to 40 who received the YFV17D yellow fever vaccine.

This clonotype was picked up a small number of times. The CDR3 DNA reads as TGTGCCAGCAGTCAGTTGGACCTCAGGACCTTC. As protein: CASSQLDLRTF. This chain connects TRBV28 to TRBJ1-2; D remains unclear. The germline V and J ends were trimmed by 5 bases and 14 bases, with 15 bases remaining between them. Germline loops: CDR1 MDHEN, CDR2 SYDVKM. The CDR3 spans 11 residues.

V is TRBV5-1 and J is TRBJ2-2; tentatively, D is TRBD2 (6 bases). The CDR3 runs 16 residues. From germline, CDR1 is SGHRS and CDR2 YFSETQ. The germline V and J ends were trimmed by 2 bases and 2 bases, with 13 bases remaining between them. The CDR3 loop is CASSFLIAENTGELFF. DNA for the CDR3: TGCGCCAGCAGCTTCCTCATAGCGGAAAACACCGGGGAGCTGTTTTTT.

Concerning this clonotype: Mismatch with germline at one junction end may stem from a read error. This chain joins TRBV20-1 and TRBJ2-1; 8 nucleotides line up with TRBD2. The CDR3 has 16 residues. Germline CDR1 and CDR2: DFQATT and SNEGSKA (reference sequence). The CDR3 loop is CCASLLAASSYNEQFF. DNA of the CDR3: TGCTGTGCTAGCCTACTAGCGGCAAGCTCCTACAATGAGCAGTTCTTC.

This chain links TRBV5-5 with TRBJ1-5; D is unresolved. Germline CDR1 SGHKS, CDR2 YYEKEE (reference sequence). Trimming stripped 4 bases from V and 0 bases from J, with 11 bases between. The CDR3 runs to 15 residues. The CDR3, as DNA: TGTGCCAGCAGCCCGGCGGTCTATAGCAATCAGCCCCAGCATTTT. Residues: CASSPAVYSNQPQHF.

This clonotype was counted many times. V gene TRBV7-9 combines with J gene TRBJ2-1; D possibly corresponds to TRBD2 (6 bases). The germline V gene encodes CDR1 SEHNR and CDR2 FQNEAQ (reference sequence). This CDR3 region has 11 residues. The V end was cut by 5 bases, the J end by 10 bases, with 9 bases between. CDR3 sequence (DNA): TGTGCCAGCAGCCCCGGAGGGGAGCAGTTCTTC. It yields the protein CASSPGGEQFF.

This clonotype was detected a few times. The rearrangement joins TRBV24-1 to TRBJ2-1; either TRBD1 or TRBD2 may supply D (5 bases each). Germline CDR1 is KGHDR and CDR2 is SFDVKD. Trimming took 4 bases from V and 8 from J, leaving 17 bases between them. The CDR3 has 15 residues. The CDR3 nucleotides read TGTGCCACCAGTGACCTCGGGGCTAACCCCTATGAGCAGTTCTTC. Translation: CATSDLGANPYEQFF.

This clonotype was observed a few times. V usage is TRBV20-1 and J usage is TRBJ2-7, with a tentative D call TRBD2 (6 bases). Trimming removed 3 bases at V and 0 bases at J, with 15 bases between. CDR1 is DFQATT, CDR2 SNEGSKA, per germline (reference sequence). The length of the CDR3 is 15 residues. The CDR3 region has the DNA TGCAGTGCTAGGGGGATTCGGGAGAGCTCCTACGAGCAGTACTTC. Its protein is CSARGIRESSYEQYF.

This clonotype was counted ten times or more. The chain employs TRBV18 and TRBJ2-7, with 12 bases identical to TRBD2. The CDR3 spans 15 residues. Germline V gene data show CDR1 as KGHSH and CDR2 as LQKENI. The V gene end was trimmed by 6 bases and the J gene end by 2 bases; junction bases not matched to a gene: 5. The DNA for the CDR3 is TGTGCCAGCTCCGCGGGACTAGCGGGCACCTACGAGCAGTACTTC. Encoded protein: CASSAGLAGTYEQYF.

The chain joins TRBV9 to TRBJ2-7, with D perhaps matching TRBD2 (6 bases). Germline lookup yields CDR1 SGDLS and CDR2 YYNGEE. CDR3 length equals 15 residues. The V gene lost 4 bases and the J gene lost 1 base, with 15 bases spanning the gap. The CDR3 DNA reads TGTGCCAGCAGCAGAAGGGACTGGGATTCCTACGAGCAGTACTTC. Translation gives CASSRRDWDSYEQYF.

The V and J genes are TRBV4-3 and TRBJ2-3; D unclear. Germline loops: CDR1 LGHNA, CDR2 YSLEER. This CDR3 is built from 16 residues. Trimming cost V 0 bases and J 5 bases, with 15 bases left between them. The CDR3 DNA follows: TGCGCCAGCAGCCAAGAAGCCATCCTCCAAGGAGATACGCAGTATTTT. It is translated as CASSQEAILQGDTQYF.

The chain links TRBV5-1 to TRBJ2-3; 8 bases align to TRBD1. The germline V gene has CDR1 SGHRS and CDR2 YFSETQ. Trimming removed 2 bases from V and 8 bases from J; junction bases left unmatched: 7. The CDR3 length is 14 residues. DNA for the CDR3: TGCGCCAGCAGCTTAGGACAGGGAGAAGCTACGCAGTATTTT. This sequence encodes CASSLGQGEATQYF.

This clonotype was seen a handful of times. This chain connects TRBV6-5 to TRBJ2-7; TRBD2 aligns across 10 bases. CDR1 is MNHEY and CDR2 is SVGAGI in the germline V gene. J gave up 3 bases and V 8 bases, and 1 base lay outside the gene matches. The length of the CDR3 is 12 residues. The CDR3 reads CASGTSDYEQYF. The CDR3 region has the DNA TGTGCCAGCGGGACTAGCGACTACGAGCAGTACTTC.

This clonotype has at least ten counts. The chain combines TRBV7-9 with TRBJ1-5; D may be TRBD1 (5 bases). Looked up from germline, CDR1 is SEHNR and CDR2 is FQNEAQ (reference sequence). CDR3 length: 14 amino acids. V was pared by 6 bases and J by 4 bases, with 13 bases between. The CDR3 sequence is CASSLPGGNQPQHF. CDR3 sequence (DNA): TGTGCCAGCAGTTTACCGGGGGGGAATCAGCCCCAGCATTTT.

At least ten counts were recorded for this clonotype. This sequence joins TRBV27 and TRBJ1-2; a weak D match, TRBD1 (5 bases). This CDR3 has 15 residues. Trimming pared 3 bases from V and 0 bases from J, leaving 11 bases between. Per the germline V gene, CDR1 is MNHEY and CDR2 is SMNVEV (reference sequence). In DNA, the CDR3 is TGTGCCAGCAGTTTCAGGGACGGAGCTAACTATGGCTACACCTTC. Translation: CASSFRDGANYGYTF.

This clonotype has at least ten counts. The chain combines TRBV5-1 with TRBJ2-1, with D maybe TRBD2 (5 bases). The ends were cut back, 5 bases at V and 2 bases at J, with 11 bases in the middle. Germline CDR1 is SGHRS and CDR2 is YFSETQ. There are 14 residues in the CDR3. This chain's CDR3 is CASRLASTYNEQFF. CDR3 in DNA: TGCGCCAGCAGGTTAGCGAGCACCTACAATGAGCAGTTCTTC. The full variable domain, completed using reference TRBV5-1 and TRBJ2-1, is KAGVTQTPRYLIKTRGQQVTLSCSPISGHRSVSWYQQTPGQGLQFLFEYFSETQRNKGNFPGRFSGRQFSNSRSEMNVSTLELGDSALYLCASRLASTYNEQFFGPGTRLTVL.

The sample holds many counts of this clonotype. The rearrangement links TRBV4-2 to TRBJ2-7, with D possibly TRBD2 on 6 matching bases. CDR3 length: 18 residues. V lost 0 bases to trimming and J lost 0 bases, with 18 bases between them. The V gene's germline CDR1 is LGHNA and CDR2 YNFKEQ. The CDR3 DNA reads TGTGCCAGCAGCCAAGATTCCAGCGGGCGACCAATCTCCTACGAGCAGTACTTC. It codes for CASSQDSSGRPISYEQYF.

Many counts were recorded for this clonotype. This chain connects TRBV28 to TRBJ2-5, with D uncertain. Looked up from germline, CDR1 is MDHEN and CDR2 is SYDVKM. CDR3 length equals 15 residues. Trimming left V 7 bases short and J 2 bases short, with 17 bases between. The CDR3 sequence: CASTTGLGRQETQYF. The CDR3 DNA sequence: TGTGCCAGCACCACTGGTCTAGGGCGTCAAGAGACCCAGTACTTC. Based on the CDR3 plus reference TRBV28 and TRBJ2-5, the full variable domain is DVKVTQSSRYLVKRTGEKVFLECVQDMDHENMFWYRQDPGLGLRLIYFSYDVKMKEKGDIPEGYSVSREKKERFSLILESASTNQTSMYLCASTTGLGRQETQYFGPGTRLLVL.

V and J are TRBV25-1 and TRBJ1-6; D possibly corresponds to TRBD1 (5 bases). V was shortened by 7 bases and J by 5 bases, with 12 bases between the two germline ends. Germline assignment: CDR1 MGHDK and CDR2 SYGVNS. The CDR3 contains 14 residues. CDR3 region: CASTGGGNNSPLHF. The CDR3 DNA reads TGTGCCAGCACCGGGGGGGGGAATAATTCACCCCTCCACTTT.

DNA for the CDR3: TGCAGTGCTAGAGGGGCTAGCGGGGGCACCAAAAACATTCAGTACTTC. The encoded protein is CSARGASGGTKNIQYF. The J gene is TRBJ2-4, the V gene TRBV20-1; 10 positions agree with TRBD2. The CDR3 spans 16 residues. The V gene's germline CDR1 is DFQATT and CDR2 SNEGSKA (reference sequence). The ends lost 1 base at V and 2 bases at J; junction bases unmatched: 5.

V usage is TRBV9 and J usage is TRBJ1-1; D unresolved. Germline assignment: CDR1 SGDLS and CDR2 YYNGEE. CDR3 length: 13 amino acids. With 4 bases removed from V and 8 bases from J, the gap between germline ends came to 15 bases. The CDR3 nucleotides are TGTGCCAGCAGCTCCCAAGGTTGGAGAGAAGCTTTCTTT. Translation gives CASSSQGWREAFF.

This clonotype has only a few counts. The V gene is TRBV14, the J gene TRBJ2-3; D is possibly TRBD2 (6 bases). Trimming took 2 bases from V and 10 from J, leaving 13 bases between them. The CDR3 has 13 residues. Germline CDR1 SGHDN, CDR2 FVKESK. The CDR3 sequence: CASSQSSSVPQYF. Written as DNA, the CDR3 is TGTGCCAGCAGCCAAAGTTCTAGCGTACCGCAGTATTTT.

The chain is built from TRBV6-2 or TRBV6-3 and TRBJ1-5; 7 nucleotides line up with TRBD1. With 6 bases clipped from V and 0 bases from J, the junction kept 5 bases outside the gene matches. The CDR3 has 15 amino acids. Germline loops: CDR1 MNHEY, CDR2 SVGEGT. CDR3 sequence: CASSWDRYSNQPQHF. CDR3 DNA sequence: TGTGCCAGCAGCTGGGACAGATATAGCAATCAGCCCCAGCATTTT.

About this clonotype itself: The junction shows a germline mismatch at one end, possibly a read error. This sequence joins TRBV3-1 and TRBJ2-7; D may correspond to TRBD1 or TRBD2 (5 bases each). CDR1 and CDR2 (germline): LGHDT, YNNKEL (reference sequence). The length of the CDR3 is 15 residues. CDR3 nucleotides: TGTACCAGCAGCCAAGTACGAGGGGCGGCCTACGAGCAGTACTTC. Its translation: CTSSQVRGAAYEQYF.

The gene calls are TRBV27 and TRBJ2-5, with TRBD2 matching 8 bases. J was trimmed by 1 base and V by 5 bases; bases with no gene match: 9. The CDR3 totals 16 residues. CDR1 and CDR2 (germline): MNHEY, SMNVEV (reference sequence). CDR3 protein: CASSILGSGIQETQYF. Here the CDR3 DNA reads TGTGCCAGCAGTATACTAGGTAGCGGGATCCAAGAGACCCAGTACTTC.

This chain links TRBV12-3 or TRBV12-4 with TRBJ2-4; 9 bases are shared with TRBD1. V lost 8 bases, J lost 0 bases, and 2 bases stayed unmatched. The CDR3 sequence is 14 residues long. DNA of the CDR3: TGTGCCAGCCAGACAGGGGGAGCCAAAAACATTCAGTACTTC. It translates to CASQTGGAKNIQYF.

The V call is TRBV7-2, the J call TRBJ2-1; D not resolved. CDR3 size: 12 residues. The ends were cut back, 2 bases at V and 10 bases at J, with 9 bases in the middle. Germline CDR1 reads SGHTA; CDR2 reads FQGNSA. The DNA for the CDR3 is TGTGCCAGCAGCTTAATCGTCTTGGAGCAGTTCTTC. Translating it yields CASSLIVLEQFF.

The genes are TRBV5-8 and TRBJ2-7; D is uncertain. The CDR3 contains 15 residues. Trimming stripped 0 bases from V and 0 bases from J, with 10 bases between. CDR1 SGHTS and CDR2 YDEGEE come from the germline V gene. CDR3 bases: TGTGCCAGCAGCTTGGGGCAACGGAGCTCCTACGAGCAGTACTTC. This translates into CASSLGQRSSYEQYF.

In its sample, this clonotype was seen many times. This rearrangement joins TRBV20-1 to TRBJ1-1; the match to TRBD1 covers 7 bases. Germline loops: CDR1 DFQATT, CDR2 SNEGSKA (reference sequence). The CDR3 has 14 residues. The V gene end was trimmed by 6 bases and the J gene end by 3 bases; junction bases not matched to a gene: 10. The DNA of the CDR3 is TGCAGTGCCCTTACAGGGGCCGGTTACACTGAAGCTTTCTTT. Protein product: CSALTGAGYTEAFF.

This rearrangement joins TRBV10-3 to TRBJ2-6; D is possibly TRBD2 (6 bases). Per the germline V gene, CDR1 is ENHRY and CDR2 is SYGVKD. V was cut by 3 bases and J by 4 bases, with 10 bases left in between. The CDR3 consists of 15 residues. The CDR3 nucleotides read TGTGCCATCAGTGATGGGGGGTTCGGGGCCAACGTCCTGACTTTC. Its translation: CAISDGGFGANVLTF.

This rearrangement joins TRBV5-4 to TRBJ2-3; 8 nucleotides agree with TRBD2. The CDR3 spans 17 residues. V lost 4 bases, J lost 2 bases, and 12 bases stayed unmatched. The V gene's germline CDR1 is SGHNT and CDR2 YYREEE (reference sequence). The CDR3 DNA reads TGTGCCAGCAGCCGCGCGATTAGCGGGGCGAACACAGATACGCAGTATTTT. It yields the protein CASSRAISGANTDTQYF.